The 6 T cell receptor beta chains listed next were all sequenced from one sample in a study of T cells in Graves' hyperthyroidism and ophthalmopathy. Amplified regions were TCR beta CDR3 sequences from RNA transcripts. In the first-round RT-PCR of the TCR CDR3, the HTBI primer set was used. TCRdb reprocessed the multiplex PCR reads with MiXCR, giving one entry per CDR3 protein. The table has about 180,000 distinct CDR3 sequences, 9.4% seen once. The sequenced sample was blood. The origin of the receptors is a woman aged 18-29 years with Graves' hyperthyroidism that later progressed to Graves' ophthalmopathy.

At least ten counts were recorded for this clonotype. The rearrangement uses TRBV27 and TRBJ2-1; 8 bases match TRBD2. V shed 1 base, J shed 7 bases, and the junction held 9 bases outside the gene matches. The germline CDR1 and CDR2 sequences are MNHEY and SMNVEV (reference sequence). The length of the CDR3 is 16 residues. This CDR3 is CASSLWGAGGTNEQFF. Written as DNA, the CDR3 is TGTGCCAGCAGTTTATGGGGTGCGGGGGGAACAAATGAGCAGTTCTTC.

This clonotype was found a few times. This chain connects TRBV5-4 to TRBJ2-1; possible D gene TRBD2, 7 bases. The V end was cut by 4 bases, the J end by 10 bases, with 27 bases between. Germline V gene lookup returns CDR1 SGHNT and CDR2 YYREEE (reference sequence). The CDR3 consists of 17 residues. CDR3: CASSLGGASQYPGEQFF. DNA of the CDR3: TGTGCCAGCAGCCTGGGGGGGGCCAGCCAGTACCCTGGGGAGCAGTTCTTC.

A few counts support this clonotype. The J gene is TRBJ2-1, the V gene TRBV6-1; 7 positions match TRBD2. With V trimmed by 6 bases and J by 3 bases, 8 bases remained unmatched. The CDR3 has 15 residues. Germline V gene sequence: CDR1 MNHNS, CDR2 SASEGT. CDR3 loop: CASRRTRRGYNEQFF. CDR3 sequence (DNA): TGTGCCAGCAGGAGGACTAGGCGGGGCTACAATGAGCAGTTCTTC.

This clonotype was observed a few times. The chain couples TRBV20-1 to TRBJ1-1, with D perhaps matching TRBD1 (6 bases). The V gene's germline CDR1 is DFQATT and CDR2 SNEGSKA (reference sequence). The CDR3 is made up of 14 amino acids. Trimming stripped 3 bases from V and 4 bases from J, with 15 bases between. This chain's CDR3 is CSARTGGTITEAFF. CDR3 bases: TGCAGTGCTAGGACAGGCGGAACTATCACTGAAGCTTTCTTT.

At least ten counts were recorded for this clonotype. CDR3 sequence: CASSLSDRGMTSGNTASTDTQYF. The CDR3 DNA follows: TGTGCCAGCAGTTTATCGGACAGGGGAATGACTAGCGGAAATACTGCTAGCACAGATACGCAGTATTTT. The chain uses TRBV27 and TRBJ2-3, with D possibly called TRBD1 or TRBD2 (9 bases each). Deletions cut 0 bases from V and 0 bases from J, with 31 bases between. Germline V gives CDR1 MNHEY, CDR2 SMNVEV (reference sequence). The CDR3 loop spans 23 amino acids.

Ten or more counts support this clonotype. The chain employs TRBV7-9 and TRBJ2-4, with D maybe TRBD2 (5 bases). Trimming took off 5 bases at V and 4 bases at J, with 18 bases between the two ends. The germline V gene encodes CDR1 SEHNR and CDR2 FQNEAQ (reference sequence). This CDR3 spans 16 amino acids. CDR3 amino acids: CASSDGWEAAKNIQYF. As DNA, the CDR3 is TGTGCCAGCAGCGACGGATGGGAAGCGGCAAAAAACATTCAGTACTTC.